The clone carrying this T cell receptor (beta chain) was detected once. No antigen is known for it. This CDR3 is also generated by other DNA sequences in the sample. There are 12 residues in the CDR3. Trimming cost V 0 bases and J 5 bases, with 5 bases left between them. CDR1 and CDR2 (germline): SGDLS, YYNGEE. Assay: immunoSEQ multiplex PCR; the TCRdb copy retains only in-frame clones and omits some. Altogether 65,000 to 75,000 clones are present, 88% being singletons, with the ten largest covering around 0.56%. The data originate from a study of OX40 agonist ivuxolimab in advanced cancers. Study details: Patients received intravenous ivuxolimab every 2 weeks at 0.01 to 10 mg/kg.

Broader study findings: Partial responders receiving 0.1-3.0 mg/kg showed among the lowest clonal expansion. Averaged across samples, CD8+ T cells carried more expanded clones than CD4+ did. Doses of 0.1 to 3.0 mg/kg were accompanied by clonal expansion of CD4+ and CD8+ blood T cells by week 6.

J is TRBJ2-5 and V is TRBV9; D might be TRBD1 or TRBD2, each matching 5 bases. This TCR was sampled from an adult with an advanced solid tumor such as melanoma, head and neck, liver or kidney cancer. The source material was CD4+ or CD8+ T cells sorted from blood, sampled in a trial of the OX40 agonist ivuxolimab. CDR3 nucleotides: TGTGCCAGCAGCGTAGGGGGGGAGACCCAGTACTTC. This gives the protein CASSVGGETQYF. The entire variable domain, with the rest obtained from reference TRBV9 and TRBJ2-5, is as follows: DSGVTQTPKHLITATGQRVTLRCSPRSGDLSVYWYQQSLDQGLQFLIQYYNGEERAKGNILERFSAQQFPDLHSELNLSSLELGDSALYFCASSVGGETQYFGPGTRLLVL.